This T cell receptor (beta chain) comes out of a study of T cells after yellow fever vaccination. Overall study context: Preparation of the low-cell-number fractions used SMART-Seq v4 Ultra Low Input. Study-level points and caveats: In FACS-sorted repertoires, abundant clonotypes from the bulk population could appear as contaminants.

The sample holds a few counts of this clonotype. Its antigen is still unknown. TCR cDNA was made by 5'RACE template switching, adding a universal primer site and UMIs. TCRdb ran MiXCR on the 5' RACE reads and lists one entry per CDR3 protein. This table holds about 310,000 distinct CDR3 sequences, approximately 3.9% found once. This CDR3 is 15 amino acids long. The ends were cut back, 0 bases at V and 4 bases at J, with 14 bases in the middle. Germline lookup yields CDR1 SGHRS and CDR2 YFSETQ. Sequencing used PBMCs, obtained on the day of the yellow fever booster vaccination. The gene calls are TRBV5-1 and TRBJ2-7, with D tentatively TRBD2 (6 bases). This receptor was taken from a man younger than 30 who received the YFV17D yellow fever vaccine. The CDR3 reads CASSLAAGGFYEQYF. DNA for the CDR3: TGCGCCAGCAGCTTGGCCGCCGGGGGTTTTTACGAGCAGTACTTC.